Below are 9 T cell receptor beta chains sequenced from a single sample in a study of shared clonotypes between healthy human individuals. TCRdb's copy holds only in-frame clones and misses some; the assay was immunoSEQ multiplex PCR. In the table there are 1.4 million to 1.5 million clones, around 95% of which are singletons. The sequenced sample was naive CD4+ T cells sorted from blood. Subset specified: CD45RA+ positively selected. All receptors derive from a man aged 25 to 45 in good health.

CDR3 region: CASSSGRFRLAGGETQYF. The CDR3 DNA reads TGTGCCAGCAGCTCGGGACGTTTCCGACTAGCGGGAGGGGAGACCCAGTACTTC. The chain combines TRBV5-6 with TRBJ2-5; 14 bases fit TRBD2. There are 18 residues in the CDR3. V gave up 3 bases and J gave up 5 bases; unmatched junction bases: 12. From germline, CDR1 is SGHDT and CDR2 YYEEEE.

In nucleotides, the CDR3 is TGCAGCGTTGTTAGTAAGAATGAGCAGTTCTTC. Its protein is CSVVSKNEQFF. The chain links TRBV29-1 to TRBJ2-1; D remains unclear. The germline V and J ends were trimmed by 4 bases and 7 bases, with 8 bases remaining between them. The CDR3 loop spans 11 amino acids. Per the germline V gene, CDR1 is SQVTM and CDR2 is ANQGSEA.

The gene calls are TRBV9 and TRBJ2-3; 7 nucleotides agree with TRBD2. Per germline, CDR1 SGDLS and CDR2 YYNGEE. The CDR3 loop spans 16 amino acids. V shed 0 bases, J shed 0 bases, and the junction held 4 bases outside the gene matches. CDR3 sequence: CASSVAAGVSTDTQYF. DNA of the CDR3: TGTGCCAGCAGCGTAGCTGCGGGAGTCAGCACAGATACGCAGTATTTT. Full variable domain (remainder filled in from reference TRBV9 and TRBJ2-3): DSGVTQTPKHLITATGQRVTLRCSPRSGDLSVYWYQQSLDQGLQFLIQYYNGEERAKGNILERFSAQQFPDLHSELNLSSLELGDSALYFCASSVAAGVSTDTQYFGPGTRLTVL.

This rearrangement joins TRBV13 to TRBJ1-2; D remains unclear. The CDR3 extends over 13 amino acids. The V end lost 5 bases, the J end lost 6 bases, and 13 bases lay between the germline ends. Germline V gene sequence: CDR1 PRHDT, CDR2 FYEKMQ (reference sequence). The CDR3 protein is CASSPSGEDGYTF. The CDR3 region has the DNA TGTGCCAGCAGCCCTAGCGGGGAAGATGGCTACACCTTC.

The chain couples TRBV6-5 to TRBJ2-1, with D possibly TRBD2 on 6 matching bases. This CDR3 is built from 13 residues. The germline gives CDR1 MNHEY, CDR2 SVGAGI. V lost 8 bases and J 4 bases, leaving 12 bases between the germline ends. This CDR3 is CASRTNLYNEQFF. The CDR3 region has the DNA TGTGCCAGCCGGACTAATTTATACAATGAGCAGTTCTTC.

The rearrangement joins TRBV18 to TRBJ2-5; 8 bases align to TRBD2. V gave up 5 bases and J gave up 4 bases; unmatched junction bases: 9. This CDR3 region has 15 residues. The V gene's germline CDR1 is KGHSH and CDR2 LQKENI. CDR3 region: CASSKTGTRGETQYF. Here the CDR3 DNA reads TGTGCCAGCTCAAAAACCGGGACTAGGGGAGAGACCCAGTACTTC. The whole variable domain, remainder taken from reference TRBV18 and TRBJ2-5, is NAGVMQNPRHLVRRRGQEARLRCSPMKGHSHVYWYRQLPEEGLKFMVYLQKENIIDESGMPKERFSAEFPKEGPSILRIQQVVRGDSAAYFCASSKTGTRGETQYFGPGTRLLVL.

This clone was seen once. The rearrangement uses TRBV27 and TRBJ1-4, with D perhaps TRBD1 (5 bases). This CDR3 has 13 amino acids. The ends were cut back, 5 bases at V and 10 bases at J, with 14 bases in the middle. Germline CDR1 is MNHEY and CDR2 is SMNVEV (reference sequence). The CDR3 sequence is CASSLTTQGKLFF. CDR3 DNA sequence: TGTGCCAGCAGTCTTACTACGCAGGGAAAACTGTTTTTT.

CDR3 in amino acids: CASSPTSGRAFYEQYF. CDR3 in DNA: TGTGCCAGCAGCCCGACTAGCGGGAGGGCGTTCTACGAGCAGTACTTC. This rearrangement joins TRBV6-4 to TRBJ2-7, with TRBD2 matching 14 bases. Germline V gives CDR1 MRHNA, CDR2 SNTAGT. The CDR3 spans 16 residues. Trimming removed 6 bases from V and 3 bases from J; junction bases left unmatched: 7.

This clone appeared once. The chain has TRBV19 and TRBJ2-7; the match to TRBD2 covers 7 bases. The CDR3 is 14 residues long. CDR1 and CDR2 from the germline V gene are LNHDA and SQIVND (reference sequence). The junction had 5 bases not matched to a gene; V was cut back by 4 bases and J by 2 bases. For the CDR3, the DNA is TGTGCCAGTAGTAGGGAGGGAGTCCCCTACGAGCAGTACTTC. This gives the protein CASSREGVPYEQYF.